This TCR beta chain is drawn from a study of T cells in Graves' hyperthyroidism and ophthalmopathy. The length of the CDR3 is 17 residues. CDR1 is SGHKS, CDR2 YYEKEE, per germline (reference sequence). V was clipped by 4 bases and J by 0 bases, with 19 bases between them. This clonotype was picked up many times. The antigen is not known. Authors of the study amplified TCR beta CDR3 regions from RNA transcripts. When the TCR CDR3 underwent first-round RT-PCR, the HTBI primer set was used. TCRdb used MiXCR to reprocess the multiplex PCR reads, holding one entry per CDR3 protein. Of fewer than 650,000 distinct CDR3 sequences detected, 46% appear once; the ten largest clones hold about 40%. Study results and limitations: For ophthalmopathy, model prediction preceded onset by a median around 7 months.

The rearrangement joins TRBV5-5 to TRBJ1-1, with D perhaps TRBD1 (6 bases). Sequencing input: peripheral blood or thyroid tissue (not recorded which). This TCR was sampled from an adult woman with Graves' disease, either hyperthyroidism or ophthalmopathy (not recorded which). CDR3 nucleotide sequence: TGTGCCAGCAGCGCCCAGGGGCCCGACCTGATGAACACTGAAGCTTTCTTT. Its protein product is CASSAQGPDLMNTEAFF.